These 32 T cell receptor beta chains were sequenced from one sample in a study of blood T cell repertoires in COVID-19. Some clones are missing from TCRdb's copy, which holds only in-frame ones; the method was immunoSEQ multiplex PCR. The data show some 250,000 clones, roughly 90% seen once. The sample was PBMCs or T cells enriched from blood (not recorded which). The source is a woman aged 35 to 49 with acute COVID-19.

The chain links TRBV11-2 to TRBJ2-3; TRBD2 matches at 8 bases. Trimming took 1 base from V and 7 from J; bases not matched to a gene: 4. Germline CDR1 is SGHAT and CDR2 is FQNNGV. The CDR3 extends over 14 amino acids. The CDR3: CASSLAGGQNTQYF. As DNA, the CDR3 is TGTGCCAGCAGCTTAGCGGGGGGGCAAAATACGCAGTATTTT.

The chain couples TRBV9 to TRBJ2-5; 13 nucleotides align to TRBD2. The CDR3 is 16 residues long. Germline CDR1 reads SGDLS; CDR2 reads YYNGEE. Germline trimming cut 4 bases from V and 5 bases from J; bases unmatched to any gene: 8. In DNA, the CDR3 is TGTGCCAGCAGCCCGGGACTAGCGGGGTCTGGGGAGACCCAGTACTTC. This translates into CASSPGLAGSGETQYF.

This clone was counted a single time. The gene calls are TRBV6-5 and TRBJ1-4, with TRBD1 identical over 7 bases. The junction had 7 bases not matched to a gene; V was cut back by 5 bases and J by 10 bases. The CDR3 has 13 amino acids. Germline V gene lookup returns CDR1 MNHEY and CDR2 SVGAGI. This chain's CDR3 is CASSPQGTVKLFF. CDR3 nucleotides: TGTGCCAGCAGTCCACAGGGGACGGTAAAACTGTTTTTT.

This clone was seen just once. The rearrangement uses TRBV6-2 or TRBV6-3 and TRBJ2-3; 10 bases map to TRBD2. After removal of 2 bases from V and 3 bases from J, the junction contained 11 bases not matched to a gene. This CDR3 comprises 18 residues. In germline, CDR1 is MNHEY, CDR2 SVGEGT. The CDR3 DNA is TGTGCCAGCAGTTACGGCCCGGGTTTGACTAGCGGGACAGATACGCAGTATTTT. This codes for CASSYGPGLTSGTDTQYF.

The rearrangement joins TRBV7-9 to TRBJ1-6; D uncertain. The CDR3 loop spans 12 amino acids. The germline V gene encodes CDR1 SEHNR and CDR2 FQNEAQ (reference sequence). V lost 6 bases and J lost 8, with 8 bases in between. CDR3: CASRTDDSPLHF. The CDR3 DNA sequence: TGTGCCAGCAGAACAGATGATTCACCCCTCCACTTT.

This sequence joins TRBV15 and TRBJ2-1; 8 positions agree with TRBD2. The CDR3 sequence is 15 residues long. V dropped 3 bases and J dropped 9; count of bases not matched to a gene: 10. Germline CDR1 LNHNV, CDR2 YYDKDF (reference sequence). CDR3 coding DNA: TGTGCCACCAGCAGGCAAGCGGGAGTGTCCCCTGAGCAGTTCTTC. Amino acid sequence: CATSRQAGVSPEQFF. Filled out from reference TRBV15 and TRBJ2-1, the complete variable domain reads DAMVIQNPRYQVTQFGKPVTLSCSQTLNHNVMYWYQQKSSQAPKLLFHYYDKDFNNEADTPDNFQSRRPNTSFCFLDIRSPGLGDTAMYLCATSRQAGVSPEQFFGPGTRLTVL.

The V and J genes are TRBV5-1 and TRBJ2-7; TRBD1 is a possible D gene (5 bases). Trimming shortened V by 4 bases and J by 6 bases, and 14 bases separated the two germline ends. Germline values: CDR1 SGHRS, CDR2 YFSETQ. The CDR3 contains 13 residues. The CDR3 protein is CASSHPTGSEQYF. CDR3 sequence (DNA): TGCGCCAGCAGCCACCCCACAGGCTCCGAGCAGTACTTC.

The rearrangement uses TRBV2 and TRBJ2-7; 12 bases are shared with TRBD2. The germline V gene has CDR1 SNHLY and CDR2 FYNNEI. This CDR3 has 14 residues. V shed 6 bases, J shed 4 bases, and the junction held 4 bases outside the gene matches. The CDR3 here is CASRGLAGRYEQYF. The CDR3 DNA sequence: TGTGCCAGCAGAGGACTAGCGGGGAGGTACGAGCAGTACTTC.

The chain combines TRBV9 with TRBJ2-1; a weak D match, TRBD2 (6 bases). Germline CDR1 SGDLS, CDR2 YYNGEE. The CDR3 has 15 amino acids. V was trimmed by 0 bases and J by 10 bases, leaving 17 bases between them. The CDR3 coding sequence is TGTGCCAGCAGCGTAGGGGGAGGCCGGGACTTGGAGCAGTTCTTC. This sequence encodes CASSVGGGRDLEQFF.

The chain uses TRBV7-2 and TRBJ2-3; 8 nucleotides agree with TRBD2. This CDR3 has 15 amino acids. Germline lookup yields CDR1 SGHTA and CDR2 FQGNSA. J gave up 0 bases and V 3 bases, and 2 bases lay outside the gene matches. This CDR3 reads CASSLRGESTDTQYF. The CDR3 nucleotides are TGTGCCAGCAGCTTGCGGGGGGAGAGCACAGATACGCAGTATTTT.

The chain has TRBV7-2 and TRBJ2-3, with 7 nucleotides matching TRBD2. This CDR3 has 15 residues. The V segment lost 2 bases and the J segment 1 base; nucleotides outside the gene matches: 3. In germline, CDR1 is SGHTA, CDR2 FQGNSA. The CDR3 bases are TGTGCCAGCAGCTTATGGGCGGGGGGCACAGATACGCAGTATTTT. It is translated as CASSLWAGGTDTQYF.

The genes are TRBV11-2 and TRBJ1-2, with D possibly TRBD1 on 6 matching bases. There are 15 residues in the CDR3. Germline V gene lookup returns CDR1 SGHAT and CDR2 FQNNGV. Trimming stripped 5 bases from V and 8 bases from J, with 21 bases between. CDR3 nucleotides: TGTGCCAGCAGCCCAGGGGCAGGGTCAGTTCGGGGCTACACCTTC. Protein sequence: CASSPGAGSVRGYTF.

CDR3 sequence: CASSFGTAETQYF. CDR3 nucleotide sequence: TGTGCCAGCTCCTTTGGGACAGCGGAGACCCAGTACTTC. V and J are TRBV18 and TRBJ2-5; the match to TRBD1 covers 7 bases. The trim removed 6 bases at V and 5 bases at J, leaving 6 bases unmatched. CDR1 and CDR2 (germline): KGHSH, LQKENI. This CDR3 has 13 residues.

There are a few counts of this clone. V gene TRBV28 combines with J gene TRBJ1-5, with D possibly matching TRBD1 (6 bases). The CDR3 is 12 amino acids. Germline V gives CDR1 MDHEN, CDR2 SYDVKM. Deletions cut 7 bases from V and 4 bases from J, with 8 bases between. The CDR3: CASTQGNQPQHF. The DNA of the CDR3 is TGTGCCAGCACCCAGGGGAATCAGCCCCAGCATTTT.

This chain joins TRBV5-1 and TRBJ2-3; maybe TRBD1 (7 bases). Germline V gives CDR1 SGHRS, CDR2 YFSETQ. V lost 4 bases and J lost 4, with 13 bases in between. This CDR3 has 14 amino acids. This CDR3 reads CASSAQGGADTQYF. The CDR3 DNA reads TGCGCCAGCAGCGCCCAGGGGGGCGCAGATACGCAGTATTTT. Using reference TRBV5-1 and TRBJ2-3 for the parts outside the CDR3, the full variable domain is KAGVTQTPRYLIKTRGQQVTLSCSPISGHRSVSWYQQTPGQGLQFLFEYFSETQRNKGNFPGRFSGRQFSNSRSEMNVSTLELGDSALYLCASSAQGGADTQYFGPGTRLTVL.

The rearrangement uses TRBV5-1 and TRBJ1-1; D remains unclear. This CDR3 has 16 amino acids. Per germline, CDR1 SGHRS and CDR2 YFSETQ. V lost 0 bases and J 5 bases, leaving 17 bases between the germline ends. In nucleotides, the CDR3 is TGCGCCAGCAGCTTGGGGCAACCTTCCCCGGAGACTGAAGCTTTCTTT. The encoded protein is CASSLGQPSPETEAFF.

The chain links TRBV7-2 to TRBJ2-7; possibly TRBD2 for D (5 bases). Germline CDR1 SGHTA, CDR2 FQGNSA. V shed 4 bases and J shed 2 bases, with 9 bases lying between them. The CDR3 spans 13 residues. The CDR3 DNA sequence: TGTGCCAGCAGCTCCCGACTACCCTACGAGCAGTACTTC. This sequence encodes CASSSRLPYEQYF.

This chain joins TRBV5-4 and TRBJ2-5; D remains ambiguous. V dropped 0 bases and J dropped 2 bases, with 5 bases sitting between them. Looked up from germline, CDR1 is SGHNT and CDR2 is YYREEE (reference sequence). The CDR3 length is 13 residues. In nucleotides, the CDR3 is TGTGCCAGCAGCTTGGCAAAACAAGAGACCCAGTACTTC. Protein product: CASSLAKQETQYF. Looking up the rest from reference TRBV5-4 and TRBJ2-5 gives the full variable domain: ETGVTQSPTHLIKTRGQQVTLRCSSQSGHNTVSWYQQALGQGPQFIFQYYREEENGRGNFPPRFSGLQFPNYSSELNVNALELDDSALYLCASSLAKQETQYFGPGTRLLVL.

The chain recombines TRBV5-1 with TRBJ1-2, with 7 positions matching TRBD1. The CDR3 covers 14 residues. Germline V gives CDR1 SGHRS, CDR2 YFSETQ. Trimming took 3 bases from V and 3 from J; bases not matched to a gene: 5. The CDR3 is CASSSTGTDYGYTF. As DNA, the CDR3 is TGCGCCAGCAGCTCGACCGGGACAGACTATGGCTACACCTTC. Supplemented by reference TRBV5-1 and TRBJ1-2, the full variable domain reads KAGVTQTPRYLIKTRGQQVTLSCSPISGHRSVSWYQQTPGQGLQFLFEYFSETQRNKGNFPGRFSGRQFSNSRSEMNVSTLELGDSALYLCASSSTGTDYGYTFGSGTRLTVV.

The CDR3 is CASSTDQVLNEQFF. The CDR3 DNA reads TGTGCCAGCAGTACCGACCAGGTCTTGAATGAGCAGTTCTTC. The chain joins TRBV2 to TRBJ2-1, with no clear D. Germline values: CDR1 SNHLY, CDR2 FYNNEI. The CDR3 spans 14 residues. Trimming removed 5 bases from V and 7 bases from J, with 15 bases in between.

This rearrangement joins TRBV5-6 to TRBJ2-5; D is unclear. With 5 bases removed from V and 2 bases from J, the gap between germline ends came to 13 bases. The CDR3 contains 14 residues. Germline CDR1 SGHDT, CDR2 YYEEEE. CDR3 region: CASSSDTLQETQYF. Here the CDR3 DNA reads TGTGCCAGCAGTTCCGACACCCTACAAGAGACCCAGTACTTC.

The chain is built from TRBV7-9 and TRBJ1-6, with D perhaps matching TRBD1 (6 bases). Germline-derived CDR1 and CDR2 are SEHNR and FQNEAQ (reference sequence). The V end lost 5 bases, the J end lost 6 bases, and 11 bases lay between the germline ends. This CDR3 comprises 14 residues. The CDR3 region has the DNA TGTGCCAGCAGCCAGACAGGAGTTAATTCACCCCTCCACTTT. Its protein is CASSQTGVNSPLHF. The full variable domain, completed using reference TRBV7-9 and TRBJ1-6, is DTGVSQNPRHKITKRGQNVTFRCDPISEHNRLYWYRQTLGQGPEFLTYFQNEAQLEKSRLLSDRFSAERPKGSFSTLEIQRTEQGDSAMYLCASSQTGVNSPLHFGNGTRLTVT.

CDR3 in amino acids: CASSLGSGTEKLFF. CDR3 bases: TGCGCCAGCAGCTTGGGGTCAGGTACTGAAAAACTGTTTTTT. The chain joins TRBV5-1 to TRBJ1-4, with D hard to call. This CDR3 region has 14 residues. Deletions cut 0 bases from V and 7 bases from J, with 10 bases between. CDR1 is SGHRS, CDR2 YFSETQ, per germline.

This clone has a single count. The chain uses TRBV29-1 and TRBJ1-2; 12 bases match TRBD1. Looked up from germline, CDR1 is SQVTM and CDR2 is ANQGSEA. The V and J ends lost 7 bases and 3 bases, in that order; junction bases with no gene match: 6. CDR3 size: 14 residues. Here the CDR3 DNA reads TGCAGCGCGGAGGGACAGGGGGCAGACTATGGCTACACCTTC. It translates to CSAEGQGADYGYTF.

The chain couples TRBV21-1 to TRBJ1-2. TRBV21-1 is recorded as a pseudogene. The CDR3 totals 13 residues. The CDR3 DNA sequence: TGTGCCAGCAGGACGGGGGGATACTATGGCTACACCTTC. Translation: CASRTGGYYGYTF.

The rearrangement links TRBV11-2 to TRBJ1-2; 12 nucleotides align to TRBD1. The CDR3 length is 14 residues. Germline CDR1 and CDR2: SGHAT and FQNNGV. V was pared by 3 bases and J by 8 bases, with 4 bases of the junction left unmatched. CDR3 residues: CASSFGTGGEGYTF. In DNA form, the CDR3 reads TGTGCCAGCAGCTTCGGGACAGGGGGCGAAGGCTACACCTTC.

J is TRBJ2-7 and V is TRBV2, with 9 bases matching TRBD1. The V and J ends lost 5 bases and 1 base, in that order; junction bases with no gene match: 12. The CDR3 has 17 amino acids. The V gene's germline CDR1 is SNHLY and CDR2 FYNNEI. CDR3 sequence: CASSLSDRGLTSYEQYF. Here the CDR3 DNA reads TGTGCCAGCAGTCTATCGGACAGGGGACTTACTTCCTACGAGCAGTACTTC.

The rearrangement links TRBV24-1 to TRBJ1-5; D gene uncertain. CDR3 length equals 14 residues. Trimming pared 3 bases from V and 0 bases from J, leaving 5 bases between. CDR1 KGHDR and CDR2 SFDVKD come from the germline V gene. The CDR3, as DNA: TGTGCCACCAGTGATATCGGTAGCAATCAGCCCCAGCATTTT. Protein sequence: CATSDIGSNQPQHF.

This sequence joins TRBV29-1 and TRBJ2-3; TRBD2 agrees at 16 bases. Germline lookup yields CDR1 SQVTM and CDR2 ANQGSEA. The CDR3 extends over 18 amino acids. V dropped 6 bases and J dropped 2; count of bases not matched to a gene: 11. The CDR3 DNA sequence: TGCAGCGTGAGAGGGACTAGCGGGGGGGAGGCTCCCACAGATACGCAGTATTTT. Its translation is CSVRGTSGGEAPTDTQYF.

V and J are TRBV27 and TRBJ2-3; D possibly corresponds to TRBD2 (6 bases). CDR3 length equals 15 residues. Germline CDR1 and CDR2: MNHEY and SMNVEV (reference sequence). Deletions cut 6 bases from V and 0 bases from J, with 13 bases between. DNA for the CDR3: TGTGCCAGCAGCCCCGGGACTTCTAGCACAGATACGCAGTATTTT. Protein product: CASSPGTSSTDTQYF.

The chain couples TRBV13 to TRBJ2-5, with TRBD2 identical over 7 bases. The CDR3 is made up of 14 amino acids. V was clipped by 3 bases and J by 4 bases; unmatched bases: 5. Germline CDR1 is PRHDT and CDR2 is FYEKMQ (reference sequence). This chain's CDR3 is CASSFYGRTETQYF. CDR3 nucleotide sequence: TGTGCCAGCAGCTTTTACGGGAGGACAGAGACCCAGTACTTC.

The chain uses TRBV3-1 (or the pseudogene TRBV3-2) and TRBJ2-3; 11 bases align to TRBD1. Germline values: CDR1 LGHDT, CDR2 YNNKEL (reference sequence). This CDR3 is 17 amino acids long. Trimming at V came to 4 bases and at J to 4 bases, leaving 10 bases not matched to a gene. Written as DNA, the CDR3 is TGTGCCAGCAGCCTCAGCCCGGACAGGGGGCGGGCAGATACGCAGTATTTT. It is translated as CASSLSPDRGRADTQYF.